This TCR beta chain was captured by sequencing in a study of PD-L1 blockade in urothelial cancer. Study-wide background: Patients arrived having already received 0 to 3 prior chemotherapy regimens. Per blood sample, T cells had a median of around 150,000.

Spiked synthetic TCR analogs estimated absolute template abundance per PCR. Only in-frame clones appear in the TCRdb table, and some are missing; sequencing was by immunoSEQ multiplex PCR. The table records tens of thousands of clones, approximately 80% of them present only once. Trimming cost V 4 bases and J 4 bases; bases outside gene matches: 4. The CDR3 loop spans 13 amino acids. Germline V gene data show CDR1 as LNHDA and CDR2 as SQIVND (reference sequence). The receptor's source is a man in his 70s with urothelial cancer. The material was PBMCs, obtained around atezolizumab (anti-PD-L1) treatment. This chain joins TRBV19 and TRBJ2-7; 7 bases are shared with TRBD1. The CDR3 nucleotides are TGTGCCAGTAGTAAGGGACAGAAGTACGAGCAGTACTTC. Its protein product is CASSKGQKYEQYF. Together with reference TRBV19 and TRBJ2-7, the CDR3 gives the full variable domain: DGGITQSPKYLFRKEGQNVTLSCEQNLNHDAMYWYRQDPGQGLRLIYYSQIVNDFQKGDIAEGYSVSREKKESFPLTVTSAQKNPTAFYLCASSKGQKYEQYFGPGTRLTVT.